Shown below are 12 T cell receptor beta chains from a single sample sequenced in a study of control samples from healthy donors and cancer patients. The assay was immunoSEQ multiplex PCR, and TCRdb's table has in-frame clones only and misses some. Of 100,000 to 150,000 clones detected, over 75% appear once; the ten largest clones hold around 2.5%. Sample: blood. The source is a man between 18 and 29 years old in good health.

The chain employs TRBV6-1 and TRBJ1-2, with TRBD1 matching over 7 bases. The V segment lost 0 bases and the J segment 3 bases; nucleotides outside the gene matches: 4. The CDR3 is 15 amino acids. Germline lookup yields CDR1 MNHNS and CDR2 SASEGT. CDR3 DNA sequence: TGTGCCAGCAGTGAAGCGCTTGACAGGGACTATGGCTACACCTTC. Protein product: CASSEALDRDYGYTF.

CDR3 in DNA: TGCGCCAGCAGCCATCGAGGACAGGGTGCGGCTGAAGCTTTCTTT. It codes for CASSHRGQGAAEAFF. This chain connects TRBV4-1 to TRBJ1-1; 8 bases map to TRBD1. The germline CDR1 and CDR2 sequences are MGHRA and YSYEKL. Germline trimming cut 3 bases from V and 6 bases from J; bases unmatched to any gene: 9. CDR3 length: 15 residues.

The rearrangement links TRBV28 to TRBJ1-6; no clear D gene. The CDR3 sequence is 14 residues long. Trimming shortened V by 5 bases and J by 10 bases, and 15 bases separated the two germline ends. CDR1 MDHEN and CDR2 SYDVKM come from the germline V gene. CDR3 sequence (DNA): TGTGCCAGCAGTCCCGCGGGTTTAGGGTCACCCCTCCACTTT. Its translation: CASSPAGLGSPLHF.

The rearrangement links TRBV7-9 to TRBJ2-5, with 10 bases matching TRBD2. After removal of 1 base from V and 2 bases from J, the junction contained 4 bases not matched to a gene. From germline, CDR1 is SEHNR and CDR2 FQNEAQ (reference sequence). The CDR3 length is 16 residues. The CDR3 sequence is CASSLGAGGLQETQYF. The CDR3 coding sequence is TGTGCCAGCAGCTTAGGAGCGGGAGGGTTACAAGAGACCCAGTACTTC.

The chain joins TRBV4-1 to TRBJ1-6; 9 bases agree with TRBD1. V gave up 0 bases and J gave up 8 bases; unmatched junction bases: 2. Per the germline V gene, CDR1 is MGHRA and CDR2 is YSYEKL. The length of the CDR3 is 15 residues. CDR3 DNA: TGCGCCAGCAGCCAAGATACAGGGGGCTATTCACCCCTCCACTTT. Translated, it gives CASSQDTGGYSPLHF.

J is TRBJ1-5 and V is TRBV13; weak D call: TRBD1 (6 bases). The CDR3 loop spans 13 amino acids. Deletions cut 5 bases from V and 4 bases from J, with 9 bases between. Germline V lookup: CDR1 PRHDT, CDR2 FYEKMQ (reference sequence). The DNA of the CDR3 is TGTGCCAGCAGCCAAGGGGGGAATCAGCCCCAGCATTTT. Translation: CASSQGGNQPQHF.

The chain uses TRBV6-5 and TRBJ2-7; the D gene could be TRBD1 or TRBD2 (5 bases each). From germline, CDR1 is MNHEY and CDR2 SVGAGI. The CDR3 runs 13 residues. Trimming stripped 6 bases from V and 5 bases from J, with 14 bases between. The CDR3 spells CASRGSGTHEQYF. The CDR3 bases are TGTGCCAGCAGAGGGTCTGGGACGCACGAGCAGTACTTC.

This chain links TRBV6-1 with TRBJ1-2; D is possibly TRBD1 (5 bases). CDR3 length equals 15 residues. Trimming pared 2 bases from V and 2 bases from J, leaving 12 bases between. Germline assignment: CDR1 MNHNS and CDR2 SASEGT. The CDR3 protein is CASSEFTGPNYGYTF. The CDR3, as DNA: TGTGCCAGCAGTGAATTCACAGGTCCCAACTATGGCTACACCTTC.

This chain uses TRBV10-3 with TRBJ2-6; D gene unclear. Germline CDR1 reads ENHRY; CDR2 reads SYGVKD. The CDR3 spans 11 residues. With 10 bases removed from V and 4 bases from J, the gap between germline ends came to 5 bases. The CDR3 region has the DNA TGTGCCACTTCCGGGGCCAACGTCCTGACTTTC. Protein: CATSGANVLTF.

The chain employs TRBV7-2 and TRBJ1-5; TRBD1 agrees at 9 bases. This CDR3 has 18 residues. Germline trimming cut 1 base from V and 6 bases from J; bases unmatched to any gene: 13. Germline V gene sequence: CDR1 SGHTA, CDR2 FQGNSA. The CDR3 region has the DNA TGTGCCAGCAGCTTAGGATTTGGGACAGGGTTCTCGAGTCAGCCCCAGCATTTT. It specifies CASSLGFGTGFSSQPQHF.

The CDR3 is CASSPPSGGWTQYF. In DNA, the CDR3 is TGTGCCAGCAGCCCTCCCAGCGGGGGTTGGACCCAGTACTTC. This chain joins TRBV7-2 and TRBJ2-5; TRBD2 matches at 8 bases. The CDR3 runs 14 residues. Germline trimming cut 5 bases from V and 7 bases from J; bases unmatched to any gene: 9. Germline V gene data show CDR1 as SGHTA and CDR2 as FQGNSA.

J is TRBJ2-2 and V is TRBV7-3, with a possible D match to TRBD1 (5 bases). CDR3 length: 15 residues. In germline, CDR1 is SGHTA, CDR2 FQGTGA. With 4 bases removed from V and 5 bases from J, the gap between germline ends came to 14 bases. The CDR3 protein is CASSSTLGATGELFF. CDR3 nucleotides: TGTGCCAGCAGCTCAACCTTAGGGGCTACCGGGGAGCTGTTTTTT.